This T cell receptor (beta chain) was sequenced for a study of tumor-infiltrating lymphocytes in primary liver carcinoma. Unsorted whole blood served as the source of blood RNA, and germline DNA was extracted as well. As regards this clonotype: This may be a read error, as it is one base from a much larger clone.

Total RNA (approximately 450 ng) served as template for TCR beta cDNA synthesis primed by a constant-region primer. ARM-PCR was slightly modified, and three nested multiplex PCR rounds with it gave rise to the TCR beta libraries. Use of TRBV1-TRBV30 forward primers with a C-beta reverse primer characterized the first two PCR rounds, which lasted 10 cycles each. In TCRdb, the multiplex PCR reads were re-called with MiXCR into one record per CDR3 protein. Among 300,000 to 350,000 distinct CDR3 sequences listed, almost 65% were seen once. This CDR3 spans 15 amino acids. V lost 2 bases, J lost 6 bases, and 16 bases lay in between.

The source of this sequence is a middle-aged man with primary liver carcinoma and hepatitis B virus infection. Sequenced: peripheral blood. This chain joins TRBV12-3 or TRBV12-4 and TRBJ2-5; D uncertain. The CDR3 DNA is TGTGCCAGCAGTTTAAAAGTGGGCCGAATGCAGACCCAGTACTTC. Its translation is CASSLKVGRMQTQYF.